This T cell receptor beta chain was captured by sequencing in a study of Graves' ophthalmopathy and Graves' hyperthyroidism. Exclusion covered patients with other autoimmune diseases or uncontrolled infections (as well as pregnancy or lactation). CDR3 length: 12 residues. Trimming removed 4 bases from V and 7 bases from J, with 10 bases in between. Germline V gene data show CDR1 as MNHEY and CDR2 as SVGAGI. TCR beta CDR3 regions were amplified from RNA transcripts. The library came from an HTBI-primed first-round RT-PCR and a second-round multiplex PCR. TCRdb called the multiplex PCR reads again in MiXCR, with one record for every CDR3 protein. The top ten clones hold roughly 10% of a sample with fewer than 600,000 distinct CDR3 sequences, 13% to 15% of them seen once. General observations from the study: Blood samples also showed most expanded thyroid clonotypes exceeding 0.001 frequency.

This clonotype came up many times. Its antigen remains unknown. The sample taken for sequencing was blood. The receptor was derived from a woman under 40 with Graves' ophthalmopathy. V usage is TRBV6-5 and J usage is TRBJ1-1, with D uncertain. This CDR3 is CASSLILVEAFF. The CDR3 DNA sequence: TGTGCCAGCAGTTTAATTCTTGTTGAAGCTTTCTTT.